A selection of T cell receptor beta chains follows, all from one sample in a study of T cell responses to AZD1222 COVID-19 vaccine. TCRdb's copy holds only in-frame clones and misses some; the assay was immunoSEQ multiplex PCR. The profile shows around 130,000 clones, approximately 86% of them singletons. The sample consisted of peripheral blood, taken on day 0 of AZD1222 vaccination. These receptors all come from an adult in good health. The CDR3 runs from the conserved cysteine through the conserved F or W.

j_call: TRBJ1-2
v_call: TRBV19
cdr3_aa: CASSIPFRTDLSGYTF

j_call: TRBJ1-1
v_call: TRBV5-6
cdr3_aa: CASSQYYGTQNTEAFF

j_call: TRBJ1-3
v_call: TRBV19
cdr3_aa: CASSIIADSGNTIYF

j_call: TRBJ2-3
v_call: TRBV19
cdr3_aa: CASSVGQGANTQYF

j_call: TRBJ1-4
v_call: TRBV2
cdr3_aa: CASSDPAGRTNEKLFF

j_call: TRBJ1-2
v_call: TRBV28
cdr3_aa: CASRTTANYGYTF

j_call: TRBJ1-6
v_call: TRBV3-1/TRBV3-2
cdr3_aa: CASSQFRGGGSYNSPLHF

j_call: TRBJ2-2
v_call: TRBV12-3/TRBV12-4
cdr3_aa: CASSFSVDGELFF

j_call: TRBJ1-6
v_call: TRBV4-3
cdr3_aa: CASSQDAGGGNSPLHF

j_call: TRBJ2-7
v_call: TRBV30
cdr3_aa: CAWSDLAGSYEQYF

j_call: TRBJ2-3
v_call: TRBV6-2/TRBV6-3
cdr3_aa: CASSYSPGYIRRTDTQYF

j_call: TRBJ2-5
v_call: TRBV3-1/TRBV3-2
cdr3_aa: CASSPGATSGGTETQYF

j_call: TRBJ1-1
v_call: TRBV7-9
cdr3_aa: CASSLTGGIEIEAFF

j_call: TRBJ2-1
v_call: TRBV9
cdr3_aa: CASSSPGQRSYNEQFF

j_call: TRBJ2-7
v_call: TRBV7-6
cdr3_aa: CASTISRTRLVGWQYF

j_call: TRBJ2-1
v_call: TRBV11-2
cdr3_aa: CASSPSGPLNEQFF

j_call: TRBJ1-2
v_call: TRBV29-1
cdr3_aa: CSDADDSHGYTF

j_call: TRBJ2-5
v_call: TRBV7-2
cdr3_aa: CASSLAPGGGRETQYF

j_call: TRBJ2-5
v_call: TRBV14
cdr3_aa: CASSHRGGETQYF

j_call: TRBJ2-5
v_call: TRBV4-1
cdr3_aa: CASSQVTLQETQYF

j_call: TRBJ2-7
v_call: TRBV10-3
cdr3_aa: CAISGGSLEPYEQYF

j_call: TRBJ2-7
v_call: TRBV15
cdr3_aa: CATSRGQGWEQYF

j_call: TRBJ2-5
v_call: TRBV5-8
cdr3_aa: CASSPGGTWQETQYF

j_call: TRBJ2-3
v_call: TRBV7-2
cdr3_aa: CASSPWTSGGHSTDTQYF

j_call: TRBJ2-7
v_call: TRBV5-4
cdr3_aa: CASSSIEDSLEQYF

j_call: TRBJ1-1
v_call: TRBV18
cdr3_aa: CASSNGGVGNTEAFF

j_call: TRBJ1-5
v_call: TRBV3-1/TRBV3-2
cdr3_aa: CASSQGYSNQPQHF

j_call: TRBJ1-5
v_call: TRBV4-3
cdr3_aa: CASSHDRVDQPQHF

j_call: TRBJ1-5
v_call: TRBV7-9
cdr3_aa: CASGLRKGNQPQHF

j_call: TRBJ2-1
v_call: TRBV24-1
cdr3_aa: CATSDLPLVSGHNEQFF

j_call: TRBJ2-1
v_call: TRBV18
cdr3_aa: CASSPLYSIPSPGRNEQFF

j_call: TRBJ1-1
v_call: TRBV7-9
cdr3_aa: CASSHGVEEAFF

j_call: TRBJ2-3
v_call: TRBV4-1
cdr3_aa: CASSQYPRFSTDTQYF